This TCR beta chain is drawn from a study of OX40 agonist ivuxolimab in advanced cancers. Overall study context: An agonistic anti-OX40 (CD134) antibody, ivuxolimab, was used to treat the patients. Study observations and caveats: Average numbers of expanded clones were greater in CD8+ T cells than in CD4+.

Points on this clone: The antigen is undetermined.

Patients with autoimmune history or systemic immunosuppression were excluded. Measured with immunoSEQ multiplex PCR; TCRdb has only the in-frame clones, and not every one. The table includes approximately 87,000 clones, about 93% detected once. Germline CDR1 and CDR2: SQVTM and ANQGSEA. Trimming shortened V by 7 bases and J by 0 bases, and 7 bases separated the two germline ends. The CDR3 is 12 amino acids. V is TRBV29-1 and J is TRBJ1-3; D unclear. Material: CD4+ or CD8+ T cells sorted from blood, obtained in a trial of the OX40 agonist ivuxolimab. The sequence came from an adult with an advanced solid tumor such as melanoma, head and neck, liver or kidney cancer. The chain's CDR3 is CSGSDSGNTIYF. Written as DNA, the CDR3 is TGCAGCGGGTCGGACTCTGGAAACACCATATATTTT.